The 18 T cell receptor beta chains in this list originate from one sample, sequenced in a study of blood T cells in healthy people across ages. Next came a second PCR, run for about 6 to 12 cycles, which used a sample-barcoded 5' primer along with a J-beta primer mix. MiXCR, run by TCRdb on the 5' RACE reads, gives a single entry per CDR3 protein. The sample lists approximately 680,000 distinct CDR3 sequences, around 32% seen once, with 15% in the top ten. The sequencing input was blood. These receptors all stem from a woman older than 75 in good health.

This clonotype has a handful of counts. The chain is built from TRBV20-1 and TRBJ1-3; D is unresolved. The V gene lost 3 bases and the J gene lost 0 bases, with 15 bases spanning the gap. CDR3 length: 16 amino acids. In germline, CDR1 is DFQATT, CDR2 SNEGSKA (reference sequence). The CDR3 sequence is CSASDQIQSSGNTIYF. The DNA for the CDR3 is TGCAGTGCTAGTGATCAGATTCAATCCTCTGGAAACACCATATATTTT.

This clonotype was recorded many times. This chain uses TRBV30 with TRBJ2-7, with TRBD1 matching over 9 bases. The CDR3 spans 15 residues. The V gene's germline CDR1 is GTSNPN and CDR2 SVGIG (reference sequence). V was clipped by 3 bases and J by 3 bases; unmatched bases: 9. The CDR3 region is CAWSYPGQGIYEQYF. The DNA of the CDR3 is TGTGCCTGGAGCTACCCGGGACAGGGTATCTACGAGCAGTACTTC.

The chain carries TRBV29-1 and TRBJ2-3; D possibly corresponds to TRBD1 (5 bases). Germline V gene lookup returns CDR1 SQVTM and CDR2 ANQGSEA. There are 15 residues in the CDR3. Deletions cut 0 bases from V and 6 bases from J, with 16 bases between. CDR3 coding DNA: TGCAGCGTTGAAGAAAGGCAGGGAACAGTCGATACGCAGTATTTT. Its translation: CSVEERQGTVDTQYF.

This clonotype has a count of ten or more. The V and J genes are TRBV6-2 or TRBV6-3 and TRBJ2-5, with D perhaps matching TRBD2 (6 bases). This CDR3 contains 14 residues. Per the germline V gene, CDR1 is MNHEY and CDR2 is SVGEGT. Deletions cut 3 bases from V and 5 bases from J, with 13 bases between. The DNA for the CDR3 is TGTGCCAGCAGTTATTCCCGTGGGGGGGAGACCCAGTACTTC. This translates into CASSYSRGGETQYF.

V and J are TRBV3-1 and TRBJ2-3; perhaps TRBD2 as D (6 bases). This CDR3 region has 16 residues. Germline CDR1 reads LGHDT; CDR2 reads YNNKEL (reference sequence). Deletions cut 3 bases from V and 0 bases from J, with 13 bases between. The CDR3 spells CASSHVGTSSTDTQYF. CDR3 nucleotides: TGTGCCAGCAGCCACGTCGGGACTTCAAGCACAGATACGCAGTATTTT.

This clonotype appeared many times. The rearrangement uses TRBV30 and TRBJ2-3; TRBD2 is a possible D gene (6 bases). The CDR3 is 14 amino acids. The germline gives CDR1 GTSNPN, CDR2 SVGIG (reference sequence). V lost 0 bases to trimming and J lost 2 bases, with 9 bases between them. Written as DNA, the CDR3 is TGTGCCTGGAGTGTCGGGGGTGACACAGATACGCAGTATTTT. It encodes CAWSVGGDTDTQYF.

Regarding this clonotype: This clone may be a read error of a much larger clone one base away. The gene calls are TRBV7-9 and TRBJ1-2; D call uncertain. CDR1 and CDR2 (germline): SEHNR, FQNEAQ (reference sequence). CDR3 length: 13 amino acids. Trimming cost V 1 base and J 7 bases, with 10 bases left between them. As DNA, the CDR3 is TGTGCCAGCAGCTTAGTGGCCCGGGGTGGCTACACCTTC. It codes for CASSLVARGGYTF.

V and J are TRBV5-4 and TRBJ1-2; no clear D gene. The CDR3 totals 16 residues. The germline V and J ends were trimmed by 1 base and 0 bases, with 13 bases remaining between them. Per the germline V gene, CDR1 is SGHNT and CDR2 is YYREEE (reference sequence). CDR3 nucleotides: TGTGCCAGCAGCTTGATGAGGCAAAGAGCTAACTATGGCTACACCTTC. The encoded protein is CASSLMRQRANYGYTF. The full variable domain, its missing parts supplied by reference TRBV5-4 and TRBJ1-2, is ETGVTQSPTHLIKTRGQQVTLRCSSQSGHNTVSWYQQALGQGPQFIFQYYREEENGRGNFPPRFSGLQFPNYSSELNVNALELDDSALYLCASSLMRQRANYGYTFGSGTRLTVV.

This clonotype has a count of ten or more. The genes are TRBV20-1 and TRBJ2-1; 8 nucleotides align to TRBD2. V shed 6 bases, J shed 7 bases, and the junction held 8 bases outside the gene matches. Per germline, CDR1 DFQATT and CDR2 SNEGSKA (reference sequence). The CDR3 totals 13 residues. Here the CDR3 reads CSAPDGTRNEQFF. The CDR3 nucleotides are TGCAGTGCCCCCGACGGGACTAGGAATGAGCAGTTCTTC.

This clonotype showed up many times. The rearrangement links TRBV20-1 to TRBJ2-3; no clear D. Germline V lookup: CDR1 DFQATT, CDR2 SNEGSKA (reference sequence). V lost 2 bases, J lost 3 bases, and 9 bases lay in between. The CDR3 runs to 13 residues. This CDR3 reads CSARPLATDTQYF. CDR3 nucleotide sequence: TGCAGTGCTAGACCATTAGCAACAGATACGCAGTATTTT.

This clonotype was counted at least ten times. J is TRBJ2-3 and V is TRBV20-1; the D call may be TRBD1 or TRBD2 (5 bases each). The ends were cut back, 4 bases at V and 5 bases at J, with 13 bases in the middle. CDR1 is DFQATT, CDR2 SNEGSKA, per germline (reference sequence). The CDR3 extends over 13 amino acids. CDR3 sequence reads: CSAKGLAEDTQYF. The CDR3 DNA follows: TGCAGTGCTAAGGGGCTAGCCGAAGATACGCAGTATTTT.

In the case of this clonotype: This clone may be a read error of a much larger clone one base away. The rearrangement links TRBV20-1 to TRBJ1-2, with D possibly matching TRBD1 (5 bases). The CDR3 covers 12 residues. Germline V CDR1 and CDR2: DFQATT, SNEGSKA (reference sequence). CDR3 nucleotides: TGCAGTGCCAAGGACACCTTCTATGACTACACCTTC. It yields the protein CSAKDTFYDYTF.

There are a few counts of this clonotype. A read error is possible here, since a much larger clone lies one base away. The V gene is TRBV20-1, the J gene TRBJ2-7; the match to TRBD2 covers 8 bases. Germline V gene data show CDR1 as DFQATT and CDR2 as SNEGSKA (reference sequence). The length of the CDR3 is 14 residues. The V and J ends lost 5 bases and 7 bases, in that order; junction bases with no gene match: 13. This CDR3 is CSALDQRGFNEQYF. The CDR3 DNA sequence: TGCAGTGCTCTAGACCAGCGGGGGTTCAATGAGCAGTACTTC.

V is TRBV5-1 and J is TRBJ2-5, with 7 bases matching TRBD1. The germline gives CDR1 SGHRS, CDR2 YFSETQ. Germline trimming cut 2 bases from V and 1 base from J; bases unmatched to any gene: 5. The CDR3 runs 15 residues. CDR3: CASSLQGSPQETQYF. CDR3 nucleotide sequence: TGCGCCAGCAGCTTACAGGGGAGTCCCCAAGAGACCCAGTACTTC.

This clonotype was picked up many times. This chain joins TRBV2 and TRBJ2-1; weak D call: TRBD1 (5 bases). Trimming removed 5 bases at V and 9 bases at J, with 14 bases between. Germline CDR1 reads SNHLY; CDR2 reads FYNNEI. The CDR3 has 13 residues. As DNA, the CDR3 is TGTGCCAGCAGTAGGGCTAGGGGTGTTGAGCAGTTCTTC. It specifies CASSRARGVEQFF.

V gene TRBV27 combines with J gene TRBJ1-4, with 7 bases aligning to TRBD1. The V gene end was trimmed by 5 bases and the J gene end by 8 bases; junction bases not matched to a gene: 8. Germline CDR1 MNHEY, CDR2 SMNVEV (reference sequence). CDR3 length: 14 residues. The CDR3 nucleotides are TGTGCCAGCAGTGACAGGGTCTTGGGAGAAAAACTGTTTTTT. As protein: CASSDRVLGEKLFF.

The chain links TRBV7-2 to TRBJ1-2, with D tentatively TRBD1 (6 bases). The germline V gene encodes CDR1 SGHTA and CDR2 FQGNSA. CDR3 size: 14 residues. Trimming shortened V by 11 bases and J by 2 bases, and 18 bases separated the two germline ends. This chain's CDR3 is CACGRQAGNYGYTF. The CDR3 DNA is TGTGCCTGCGGGCGACAGGCCGGCAACTATGGCTACACCTTC.

There are a few counts of this clonotype. One base away lies a much larger clone, so this may be a sequencing read error. The rearrangement uses TRBV9 and TRBJ2-1, with 9 nucleotides matching TRBD1. The DNA matches TRBJ2-7 better at its end, which makes the J call doubtful. This CDR3 spans 15 amino acids. CDR1 SGDLS and CDR2 YYNGEE come from the germline V gene. The DNA of the CDR3 is TGTGCCAGCAGCGCGGACAGGGGAACCTACAATGAGCAGTACTTC. This codes for CASSADRGTYNEQYF.